The present TCR beta chain was sequenced within a study of T cell responses to AZD1222 COVID-19 vaccine. Using immunoSEQ multiplex PCR, the repertoire was profiled, and TCRdb retains in-frame clones only, with some absent. The repertoire holds roughly 200,000 clones, with 90% to 95% as singletons. The trim removed 2 bases at V and 4 bases at J, leaving 12 bases unmatched. Germline V gives CDR1 SGHDT, CDR2 YYEEEE. The CDR3 extends over 17 amino acids. Sequenced material: peripheral blood, taken 28 days after the second AZD1222 dose. The chain combines TRBV5-6 with TRBJ1-2; 9 bases map to TRBD1. The receptor's source is an adult who received the AZD1222 COVID-19 vaccine. This CDR3 is CASSLSYGDREGYGYTF. The CDR3 DNA reads as TGTGCCAGCAGCTTAAGCTACGGGGACAGGGAAGGCTATGGCTACACCTTC. Together with reference TRBV5-6 and TRBJ1-2, the CDR3 gives the full variable domain: DAGVTQSPTHLIKTRGQQVTLRCSPKSGHDTVSWYQQALGQGPQFIFQYYEEEERQRGNFPDRFSGHQFPNYSSELNVNALLLGDSALYLCASSLSYGDREGYGYTFGSGTRLTVV.